The sequence of this TCR beta chain was determined in a study of blood T cell repertoires in COVID-19. Whole-study context: There were acute and convalescent COVID-19 samples, and they came from the United States, Italy and Spain. The cDNA or gDNA used as material had been derived from T cells, B-cell-depleted T cells, or PBMCs.

V lost 4 bases and J lost 4, with 8 bases in between. Germline loops: CDR1 MGHRA, CDR2 YSYEKL. CDR3 length: 13 amino acids. Original handling: Estimation of nucleated cell counts relied on the amplification of reference gene primers. The protocol was immunoSEQ multiplex PCR, while the TCRdb copy is restricted to in-frame clones and leaves out a portion. V and J calls and clone size are as listed in that table; D and trimming were resolved from the DNA. The sample consists of approximately 170,000 clones, about 88% of them appearing once. This clone was counted a few times. The rearrangement uses TRBV4-1 and TRBJ1-5, with D maybe TRBD1 (5 bases). The clonotype comes from a man aged 60-69 years with acute or convalescent COVID-19. The material sequenced was peripheral blood. The CDR3: CASSPQENQPQHF. The CDR3 coding sequence is TGCGCCAGCAGCCCACAGGAGAATCAGCCCCAGCATTTT.